This entry lists 3 T cell receptor beta chains sequenced from one sample in a study of blood T cell repertoires in COVID-19. The data were produced by immunoSEQ multiplex PCR, yet TCRdb's version contains in-frame clones alone and is incomplete. The table records approximately 58,000 clones, 65% to 80% of them present only once. Input material: peripheral blood. The receptors come from a man between 65 and 85 years old with active or convalescent COVID-19.

The V gene is TRBV6-6, the J gene TRBJ2-6; no clear D. The CDR3 has 15 amino acids. V lost 2 bases and J 1 base, leaving 6 bases between the germline ends. In germline, CDR1 is MNHNY, CDR2 SVGAGI (reference sequence). The CDR3 here is CASSYVSSGANVLTF. CDR3 nucleotides: TGTGCCAGCAGTTACGTCTCTTCTGGGGCCAACGTCCTGACTTTC.

This clone appeared once. The chain joins TRBV4-3 to TRBJ1-6; D is ambiguous. V lost 1 base, J lost 10 bases, and 14 bases lay in between. The CDR3 sequence is 15 residues long. Germline V gene lookup returns CDR1 LGHNA and CDR2 YSLEER. CDR3 nucleotide sequence: TGCGCCAGCAGCCAAGCGTTACGGGGATCCTCACCCCTCCACTTT. As protein: CASSQALRGSSPLHF.

The chain combines TRBV6-2 or TRBV6-3 with TRBJ2-5; 12 bases map to TRBD2. There are 17 residues in the CDR3. Unmatched junction bases numbered 11, after V lost 4 bases and J lost 5 bases. In germline, CDR1 is MNHEY, CDR2 SVGEGT. The CDR3 nucleotides read TGTGCCAGCAGTTCCCCCGGACTAGCGGGGTGGAGGGAGACCCAGTACTTC. It translates to CASSSPGLAGWRETQYF.